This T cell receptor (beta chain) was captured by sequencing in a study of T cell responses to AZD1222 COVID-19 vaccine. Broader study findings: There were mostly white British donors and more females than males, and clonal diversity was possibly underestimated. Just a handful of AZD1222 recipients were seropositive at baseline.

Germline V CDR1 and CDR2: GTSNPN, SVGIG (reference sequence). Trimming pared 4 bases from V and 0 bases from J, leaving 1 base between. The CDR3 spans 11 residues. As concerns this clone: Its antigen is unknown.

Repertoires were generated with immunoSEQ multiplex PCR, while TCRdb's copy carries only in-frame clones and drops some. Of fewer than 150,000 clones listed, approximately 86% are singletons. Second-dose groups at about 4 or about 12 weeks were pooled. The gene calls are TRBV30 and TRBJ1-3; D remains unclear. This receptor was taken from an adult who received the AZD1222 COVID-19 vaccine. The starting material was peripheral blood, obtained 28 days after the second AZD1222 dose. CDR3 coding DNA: TGTGCCTGGACCTCTGGAAACACCATATATTTT. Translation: CAWTSGNTIYF.